The T cell receptor beta chain described here comes from a study of T cells after yellow fever vaccination. Study observations and caveats: Compared with primary, the secondary response was weaker and peaked at day 5, not 15. Just a small share of clonotypes turned up in the CD4 compartment as well as the CD8 compartment.

Using its own MiXCR run on the 5' RACE reads, TCRdb lists one record per CDR3 protein. The top ten clones hold around 15% of a sample with just under 600,000 distinct CDR3 sequences, approximately 13% of them seen once. V was shortened by 2 bases and J by 9 bases, with 9 bases between the two germline ends. Germline V gene lookup returns CDR1 SGDLS and CDR2 YYNGEE. This CDR3 is built from 12 residues. This clonotype appeared a few times. Its specificity is not known. Sequenced here: PBMCs, sampled on the day of the yellow fever booster vaccination. This TCR derives from a man between 25 and 39 years old who received the YFV17D yellow fever vaccine. This chain joins TRBV9 and TRBJ2-1; weak D call: TRBD2 (6 bases). CDR3 protein: CASSVGGTEQFF. CDR3 DNA: TGTGCCAGCAGCGTGGGAGGCACTGAGCAGTTCTTC. Drawing the rest from reference TRBV9 and TRBJ2-1, the complete variable domain is DSGVTQTPKHLITATGQRVTLRCSPRSGDLSVYWYQQSLDQGLQFLIQYYNGEERAKGNILERFSAQQFPDLHSELNLSSLELGDSALYFCASSVGGTEQFFGPGTRLTVL.